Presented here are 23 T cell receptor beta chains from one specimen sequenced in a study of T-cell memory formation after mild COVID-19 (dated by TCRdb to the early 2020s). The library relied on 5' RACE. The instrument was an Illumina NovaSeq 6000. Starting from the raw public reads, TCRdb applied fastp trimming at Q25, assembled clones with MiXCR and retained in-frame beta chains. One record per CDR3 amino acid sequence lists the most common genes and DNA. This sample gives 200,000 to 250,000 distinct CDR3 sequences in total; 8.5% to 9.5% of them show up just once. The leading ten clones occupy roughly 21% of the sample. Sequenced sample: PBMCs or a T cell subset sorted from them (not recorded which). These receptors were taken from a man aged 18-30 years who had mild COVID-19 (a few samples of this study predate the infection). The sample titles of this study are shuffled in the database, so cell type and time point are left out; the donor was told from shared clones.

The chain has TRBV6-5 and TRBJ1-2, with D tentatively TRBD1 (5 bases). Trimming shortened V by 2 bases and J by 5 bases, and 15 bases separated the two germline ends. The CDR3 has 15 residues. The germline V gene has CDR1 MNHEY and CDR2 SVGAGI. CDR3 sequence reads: CASSYGVGVGYGYTF. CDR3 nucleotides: TGTGCCAGCAGTTACGGGGTGGGGGTCGGATATGGCTACACCTTC.

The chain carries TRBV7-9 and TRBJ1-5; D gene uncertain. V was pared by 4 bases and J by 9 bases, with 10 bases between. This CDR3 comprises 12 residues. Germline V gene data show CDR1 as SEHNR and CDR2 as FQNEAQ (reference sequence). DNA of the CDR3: TGTGCCAGCAGCTCCCCCCCCCTGCCCCAGCATTTT. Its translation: CASSSPPLPQHF.

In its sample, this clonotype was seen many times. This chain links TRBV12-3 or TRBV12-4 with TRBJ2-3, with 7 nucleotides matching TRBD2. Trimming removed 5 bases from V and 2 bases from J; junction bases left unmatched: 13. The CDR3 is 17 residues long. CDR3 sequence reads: CASSPEVSGWNTDTQYF. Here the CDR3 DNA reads TGTGCCAGCAGTCCGGAGGTTAGCGGGTGGAACACAGATACGCAGTATTTT.

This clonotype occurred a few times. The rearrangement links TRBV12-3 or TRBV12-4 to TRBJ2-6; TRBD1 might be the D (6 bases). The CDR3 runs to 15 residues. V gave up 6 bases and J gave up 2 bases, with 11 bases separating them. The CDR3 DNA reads TGTGCCAGCAGAACTACAGGGACTGGGGCCAACGTCCTGACTTTC. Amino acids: CASRTTGTGANVLTF.

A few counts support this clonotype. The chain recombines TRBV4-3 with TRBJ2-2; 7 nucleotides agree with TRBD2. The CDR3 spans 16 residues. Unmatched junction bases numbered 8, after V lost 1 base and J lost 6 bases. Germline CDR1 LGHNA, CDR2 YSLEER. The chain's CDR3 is CASSQGGRGVSGELFF. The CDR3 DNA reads TGCGCCAGCAGCCAAGGGGGGAGGGGAGTGTCCGGGGAGCTGTTTTTT.

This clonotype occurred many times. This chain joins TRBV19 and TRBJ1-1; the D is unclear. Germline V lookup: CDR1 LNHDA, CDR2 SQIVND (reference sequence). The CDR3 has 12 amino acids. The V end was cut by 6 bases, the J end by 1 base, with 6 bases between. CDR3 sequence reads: CASSISNTEAFF. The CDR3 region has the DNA TGTGCCAGTAGCATCTCGAACACTGAAGCTTTCTTT. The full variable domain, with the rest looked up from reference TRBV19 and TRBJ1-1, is DGGITQSPKYLFRKEGQNVTLSCEQNLNHDAMYWYRQDPGQGLRLIYYSQIVNDFQKGDIAEGYSVSREKKESFPLTVTSAQKNPTAFYLCASSISNTEAFFGQGTRLTVV.

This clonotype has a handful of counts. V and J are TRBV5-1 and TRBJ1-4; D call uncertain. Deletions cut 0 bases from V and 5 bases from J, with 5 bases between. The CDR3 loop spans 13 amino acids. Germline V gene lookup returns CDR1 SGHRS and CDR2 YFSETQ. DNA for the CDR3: TGCGCCAGCAGCTTGGGGGAGAATGAAAAACTGTTTTTT. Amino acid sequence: CASSLGENEKLFF.

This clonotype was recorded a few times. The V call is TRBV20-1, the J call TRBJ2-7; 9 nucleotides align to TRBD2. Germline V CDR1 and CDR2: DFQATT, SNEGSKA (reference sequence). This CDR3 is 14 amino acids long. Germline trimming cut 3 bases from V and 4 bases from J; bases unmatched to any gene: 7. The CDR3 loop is CSASRTSVTYEQYF. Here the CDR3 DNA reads TGCAGTGCTAGCCGGACTAGCGTCACATACGAGCAGTACTTC.

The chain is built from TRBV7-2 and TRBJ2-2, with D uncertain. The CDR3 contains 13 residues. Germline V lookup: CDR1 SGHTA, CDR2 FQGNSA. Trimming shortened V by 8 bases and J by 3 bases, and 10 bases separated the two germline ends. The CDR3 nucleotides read TGTGCCAGCTGTAAAGGCTACACCGGGGAGCTGTTTTTT. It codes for CASCKGYTGELFF.

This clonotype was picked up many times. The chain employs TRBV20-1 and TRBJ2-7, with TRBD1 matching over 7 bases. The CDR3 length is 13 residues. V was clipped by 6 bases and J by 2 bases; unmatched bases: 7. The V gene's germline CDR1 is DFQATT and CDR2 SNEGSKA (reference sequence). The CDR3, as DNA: TGCAGTGCCTTGACGCAGGGGGCCTACGAGCAGTACTTC. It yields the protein CSALTQGAYEQYF.

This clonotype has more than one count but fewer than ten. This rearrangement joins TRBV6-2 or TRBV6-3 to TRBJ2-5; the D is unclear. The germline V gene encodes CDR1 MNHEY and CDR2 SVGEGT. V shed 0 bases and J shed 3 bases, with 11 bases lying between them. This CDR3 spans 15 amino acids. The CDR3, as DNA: TGTGCCAGCAGTTACTCGACTGGGCTGGAAGAGACCCAGTACTTC. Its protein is CASSYSTGLEETQYF.

This CDR3 is CASSELGARGTGELFF. DNA for the CDR3: TGTGCCAGCAGTGAGCTGGGGGCAAGAGGCACCGGGGAGCTGTTTTTT. The rearrangement links TRBV25-1 to TRBJ2-2; TRBD1 is a possible D gene (6 bases). Germline lookup yields CDR1 MGHDK and CDR2 SYGVNS. The CDR3 extends over 16 amino acids. V shed 3 bases and J shed 4 bases, with 15 bases lying between them.

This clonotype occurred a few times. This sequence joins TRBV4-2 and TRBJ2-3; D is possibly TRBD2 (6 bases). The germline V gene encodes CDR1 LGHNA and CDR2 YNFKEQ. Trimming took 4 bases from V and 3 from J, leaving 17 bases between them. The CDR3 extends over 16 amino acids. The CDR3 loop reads CASSPPRGRVTDTQYF. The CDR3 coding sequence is TGTGCCAGCAGCCCTCCACGGGGGAGAGTAACAGATACGCAGTATTTT.

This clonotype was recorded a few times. The CDR3 bases are TGTGCCAGCAGATTCCAGGGTGGGGAGACCCAGTACTTC. Its protein is CASRFQGGETQYF. The chain recombines TRBV7-2 with TRBJ2-5; possibly TRBD1 for D (5 bases). The CDR3 contains 13 residues. V was pared by 6 bases and J by 5 bases, with 13 bases between. Germline CDR1 reads SGHTA; CDR2 reads FQGNSA.

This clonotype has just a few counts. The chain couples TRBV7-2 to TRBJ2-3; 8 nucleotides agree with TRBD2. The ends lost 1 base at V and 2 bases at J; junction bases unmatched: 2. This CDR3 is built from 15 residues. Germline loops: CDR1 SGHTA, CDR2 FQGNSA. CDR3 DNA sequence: TGTGCCAGCAGCTTAGGGACTAGCTTCACAGATACGCAGTATTTT. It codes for CASSLGTSFTDTQYF.

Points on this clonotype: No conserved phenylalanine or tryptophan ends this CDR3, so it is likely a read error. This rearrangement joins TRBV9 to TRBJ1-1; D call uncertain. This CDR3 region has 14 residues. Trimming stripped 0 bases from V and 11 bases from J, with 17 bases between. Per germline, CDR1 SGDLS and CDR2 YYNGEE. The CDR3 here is CASSVDASRVEAFL. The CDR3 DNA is TGTGCCAGCAGCGTAGACGCATCGAGGGTTGAGGCTTTCTTG.

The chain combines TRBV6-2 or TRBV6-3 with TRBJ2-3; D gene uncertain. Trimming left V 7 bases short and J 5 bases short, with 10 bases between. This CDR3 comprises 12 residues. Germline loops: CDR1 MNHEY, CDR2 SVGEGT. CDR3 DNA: TGTGCCAGCACCCTCCGAGGAGATACGCAGTATTTT. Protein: CASTLRGDTQYF.

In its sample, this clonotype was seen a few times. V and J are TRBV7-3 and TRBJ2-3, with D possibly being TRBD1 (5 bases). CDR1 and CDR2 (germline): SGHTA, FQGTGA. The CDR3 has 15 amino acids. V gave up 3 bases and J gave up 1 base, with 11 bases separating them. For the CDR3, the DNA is TGTGCCAGCAGCTTCATGGCAGGGCGCACAGATACGCAGTATTTT. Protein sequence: CASSFMAGRTDTQYF.

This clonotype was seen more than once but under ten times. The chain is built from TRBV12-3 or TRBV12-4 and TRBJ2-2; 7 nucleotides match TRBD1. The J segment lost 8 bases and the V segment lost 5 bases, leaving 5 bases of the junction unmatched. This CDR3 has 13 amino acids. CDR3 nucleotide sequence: TGTGCCAGCAGTAGGGACAGTAGTGGGGAGCTGTTTTTT. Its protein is CASSRDSSGELFF.

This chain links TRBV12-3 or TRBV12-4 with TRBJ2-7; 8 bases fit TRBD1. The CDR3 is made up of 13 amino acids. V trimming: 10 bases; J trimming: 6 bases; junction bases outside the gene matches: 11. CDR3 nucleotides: TGTGCCACCAGGACAGGGAGGTCTCTCGAGCAGTACTTC. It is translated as CATRTGRSLEQYF.

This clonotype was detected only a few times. The CDR3 protein is CATSRGLSQETQYF. CDR3 nucleotide sequence: TGTGCCACCAGCAGGGGACTGAGTCAAGAGACCCAGTACTTC. The chain combines TRBV15 with TRBJ2-5; the D gene is possibly TRBD2 (6 bases). Germline loops: CDR1 LNHNV, CDR2 YYDKDF (reference sequence). V was cut by 3 bases and J by 2 bases, with 10 bases left in between. This CDR3 has 14 amino acids. Full variable domain (missing parts from reference TRBV15 and TRBJ2-5): DAMVIQNPRYQVTQFGKPVTLSCSQTLNHNVMYWYQQKSSQAPKLLFHYYDKDFNNEADTPDNFQSRRPNTSFCFLDIRSPGLGDTAMYLCATSRGLSQETQYFGPGTRLLVL.

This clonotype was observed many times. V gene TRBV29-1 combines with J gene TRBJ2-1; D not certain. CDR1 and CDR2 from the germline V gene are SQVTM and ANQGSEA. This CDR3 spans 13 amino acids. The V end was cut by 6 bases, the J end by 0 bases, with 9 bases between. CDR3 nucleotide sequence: TGCAGCGTGACGGGTAGCTCCTACAATGAGCAGTTCTTC. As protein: CSVTGSSYNEQFF.

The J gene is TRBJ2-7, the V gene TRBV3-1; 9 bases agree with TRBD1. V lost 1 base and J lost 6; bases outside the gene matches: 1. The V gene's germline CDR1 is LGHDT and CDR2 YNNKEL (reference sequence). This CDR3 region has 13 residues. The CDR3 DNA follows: TGTGCCAGCAGCCAAGGACAGGGGGTCGAGCAGTACGTC. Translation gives CASSQGQGVEQYV.